This T cell receptor beta chain was recovered during a study of T-cell memory formation after mild COVID-19. Across the study: TCR clusters showed largely donor specificity. Broader study findings: Clonal second-wave expansions that peaked on day 37 had unconfirmed SARS-CoV-2 specificity. The finding that pre-infection memory included some responding clones suggested that cross-reactive memory joined. While clones contracting from day 15 to 85 were balanced between CD4 and CD8, later expanders leaned CD4+.

TCRdb re-called the 5' RACE reads with MiXCR, one entry per CDR3 protein. The data hold around 300,000 distinct CDR3 sequences, with roughly 8.2% observed a single time. The V end was cut by 5 bases, the J end by 3 bases, with 14 bases between. The CDR3 covers 15 residues. Germline lookup yields CDR1 SGHAT and CDR2 FQNNGV. This clonotype has only a few counts. Its antigen is undetermined. This TCR was sampled from a man aged 18 to 30 who had mild COVID-19 (a few samples of this study predate the infection). Cell type and time point are not known. The material sequenced was PBMCs or a T cell subset sorted from them (not recorded which). The rearrangement links TRBV11-2 to TRBJ2-4; no definite D call. CDR3 coding DNA: TGTGCCAGCAGCGAAGTATTTCGGGTCAAAAACATTCAGTACTTC. Its translation: CASSEVFRVKNIQYF.